One and the same sample provided the 12 T cell receptor beta chains below, sequenced in a study of T cell repertoires in cytomegalovirus infection. TCRdb independently ran MiXCR on the reads; one entry per CDR3 protein. The sample has 150,000 to 200,000 distinct CDR3 sequences, approximately 19% seen once. The specimen was PBMCs. The receptors shown here come from a human donor in good health (CMV status not recorded). Some clones in this sample may be carry-over from other donors' samples.

This clonotype was recorded at least ten times. CDR3 region: CASSHRGQNTGELFF. As DNA, the CDR3 is TGTGCCAGCAGCCACAGGGGTCAGAACACCGGGGAGCTGTTTTTT. V is TRBV7-2 and J is TRBJ2-2, with 7 bases matching TRBD1. Germline V lookup: CDR1 SGHTA, CDR2 FQGNSA. The V segment lost 5 bases and the J segment 1 base; nucleotides outside the gene matches: 4. The CDR3 totals 15 residues.

The CDR3 region is CASSPRPGQVSVGANVLTF. CDR3 DNA: TGTGCCAGCAGCCCAAGACCGGGACAGGTCTCTGTTGGGGCCAACGTCCTGACTTTC. The chain combines TRBV7-3 with TRBJ2-6; 8 bases line up with TRBD1. Germline CDR1 and CDR2: SGHTA and FQGTGA. V shed 5 bases and J 3 bases; nucleotides not matched to a gene: 15. This CDR3 is 19 amino acids long.

The chain couples TRBV7-8 to TRBJ2-7; 9 bases align to TRBD1. CDR3 size: 16 residues. The V gene end was trimmed by 0 bases and the J gene end by 3 bases; junction bases not matched to a gene: 6. The germline CDR1 and CDR2 sequences are SGHVS and FQNEAQ. The CDR3 sequence: CASSLAGTGNIYEQYF. In DNA, the CDR3 is TGTGCCAGCAGCTTAGCGGGGACAGGGAACATCTACGAGCAGTACTTC.

This sequence joins TRBV6-5 and TRBJ2-5; D perhaps matches TRBD1 (6 bases). This CDR3 is built from 12 residues. CDR1 MNHEY and CDR2 SVGAGI come from the germline V gene. Trimming cost V 4 bases and J 8 bases, with 11 bases left between them. The CDR3 is CASSLARGTQYF. DNA for the CDR3: TGTGCCAGCAGTTTAGCCAGGGGAACCCAGTACTTC.

Ten or more counts support this clonotype. The V call is TRBV7-8, the J call TRBJ2-5, with D perhaps being TRBD1 or TRBD2 (5 bases each). This CDR3 contains 13 residues. CDR1 and CDR2 from the germline V gene are SGHVS and FQNEAQ. Trimming removed 6 bases at V and 5 bases at J, with 13 bases between. CDR3 residues: CASRLRGPETQYF. The CDR3 coding sequence is TGTGCCAGCAGACTGAGGGGCCCGGAGACCCAGTACTTC.

CDR3 loop: CASRAGVGTEAFF. As DNA, the CDR3 is TGTGCCAGCAGGGCAGGGGTTGGCACTGAAGCTTTCTTT. The V gene is TRBV6-5, the J gene TRBJ1-1, with a weak D call TRBD1 (6 bases). CDR1 MNHEY and CDR2 SVGAGI come from the germline V gene. The CDR3 is 13 residues long. Trimming removed 6 bases at V and 4 bases at J, with 12 bases between.

This clonotype occurred a few times. This rearrangement joins TRBV29-1 to TRBJ2-7; 8 positions agree with TRBD1. CDR1 SQVTM and CDR2 ANQGSEA come from the germline V gene. The V gene end was trimmed by 5 bases and the J gene end by 4 bases; junction bases not matched to a gene: 4. This CDR3 comprises 12 residues. CDR3 coding DNA: TGCAGCGTTTTGACAGGGGTTTACGAGCAGTACTTC. It codes for CSVLTGVYEQYF.

At least ten counts were recorded for this clonotype. The chain carries TRBV10-3 and TRBJ1-6, with D maybe TRBD1 (6 bases). CDR1 and CDR2 from the germline V gene are ENHRY and SYGVKD. This CDR3 is 16 amino acids long. V was pared by 2 bases and J by 7 bases, with 15 bases between. CDR3 in amino acids: CAISEPRPDSNSPLHF. Written as DNA, the CDR3 is TGTGCCATCAGTGAGCCCCGACCGGACAGCAATTCACCCCTCCACTTT.

Details on this clonotype: This sequence may be a read error, since a much larger clone differs from it by one base. CDR3 protein: CANSPDAFNEQFF. The CDR3 DNA is TGCGCCAACAGTCCGGACGCGTTCAATGAGCAGTTCTTC. The chain joins TRBV5-1 to TRBJ2-1; D gene unclear. Germline V gene sequence: CDR1 SGHRS, CDR2 YFSETQ. Trimming cost V 9 bases and J 6 bases, with 16 bases left between them. This CDR3 comprises 13 residues.

This clonotype showed up many times. This sequence joins TRBV7-8 and TRBJ1-5; the match to TRBD1 covers 10 bases. The V segment lost 5 bases and the J segment 1 base; nucleotides outside the gene matches: 5. The germline V gene has CDR1 SGHVS and CDR2 FQNEAQ. This CDR3 is 16 amino acids long. CDR3 loop: CASSPRQGASNQPQHF. The DNA for the CDR3 is TGTGCCAGCAGCCCCCGACAGGGGGCCAGCAATCAGCCCCAGCATTTT.

This clonotype was observed at least ten times. This rearrangement joins TRBV7-2 to TRBJ2-7; 10 nucleotides line up with TRBD2. The CDR3 totals 15 residues. With 4 bases clipped from V and 6 bases from J, the junction kept 9 bases outside the gene matches. Germline V lookup: CDR1 SGHTA, CDR2 FQGNSA. The CDR3 bases are TGTGCCAGCAGCTCCAGCGGGAGGGTTGCTAGCGAGCAGTACTTC. Translated: CASSSSGRVASEQYF.

This clonotype was counted once. The J gene is TRBJ1-2, the V gene TRBV6-5; D is possibly TRBD1 (5 bases). CDR1 is MNHEY and CDR2 is SVGAGI in the germline V gene. The V end lost 5 bases, the J end lost 7 bases, and 17 bases lay between the germline ends. The CDR3 consists of 14 residues. The CDR3: CASSGLAGTSGYTF. For the CDR3, the DNA is TGTGCCAGCAGTGGCCTGGCGGGGACGAGTGGCTACACCTTC.